This T cell receptor (beta chain) was captured by sequencing in a study of CD8+ T cells in alopecia areata (dated by TCRdb to 2016 to 2019). With respect to the entire study: In both human patients and the C3H/HeJ mouse model, the study applied high-throughput TCRbeta sequencing to look at T cell clonal expansion in alopecia areata. Human TCRbeta sequencing covered scalp tissue and sorted CD4+ and CD8+ peripheral blood T cells from patchy and totalis/universalis alopecia areata patients and healthy controls. Amplification of TCRbeta CDR3 regions was done by immunoSEQ multiplex PCR using 35 Vbeta forward primers and 13 Jbeta reverse primers. Scalp clonality was compared across normal scalp (n=4), patchy alopecia areata scalp (n=8), and alopecia totalis/universalis scalp (n=8). RNA came from the PAXgene miRNA kit for fixed scalp, the miRNeasy kit for PBMCs, and the RNeasy kit for mouse skin.

Here is what the overall study found, with its caveats: Higher clonality and more expanded CD8+ clones were observed in lesional scalp than in normal scalp, particularly in alopecia totalis/universalis, a finding suggestive of antigenic drive. Unlike mouse skin, which is dominated by gammadelta T cells, normal human skin has resident alphabeta T cells that are also sequenced, and this complicates analysis of the scalp TCR repertoire. Shared TCR sequences between patients were less evident than in mice, which may be partly attributable to HLA diversity in the patient population.

This clone has only a few counts. Its target antigen remains unknown. No quality values exist for individual bases; no much larger clone is one base distant. Library prep was done by the immunoSEQ multiplex PCR assay. For TCR sequencing, RNA was extracted from every sample and reverse transcribed into cDNA to serve as template. SuperScript III was used to make first-strand cDNA, primed with a 2:1 mix of oligo-dT and random hexamers. A synthetic immune receptor repertoire was used to measure amplification bias, and any remaining bias was corrected computationally. The paper's processing steps were these. Raw reads were preprocessed for error removal, and CDR3 was defined according to IMGT conventions as running from the conserved cysteine to phenylalanine. To get clonality, Shannon entropy was normalized by log2 of the number of productive unique TCRs and the result was subtracted from 1. Whether each scalp clone was CD4 or CD8 was inferred by checking scalp TCRbeta sequences against the CD4 and CD8 repertoires from sorted blood. In its TCRdb copy, this immuneACCESS table keeps in-frame sequences only and misses some clones. Where compared with another copy, unresolved V genes explain less than half of these, and the others have no known cause. V and J calls and clone size come straight from that table; D and trimming were deduced from the DNA. The sample has 120,000 to 150,000 clones on record, about two thirds of them singletons. The ten top clones hold 30% to 45% of the sample.

PBMCs were isolated by density centrifugation and stained for CD3, CD4 and CD8, and CD4+ and CD8+ T cells were sorted on a FACSAria. Unaffected controls provided scalp biopsies and blood samples. Counted from cysteine to phenylalanine, this CDR3 has 14 amino acids. Of the read, only the CDR3 DNA is kept; its 42 bases are in frame from base 1. Germline trimming: 5 bases from V, 9 bases from J; junction bases outside gene matches: 6. The TCR comes from a human donor in good health. The sample taken for sequencing was CD8+ T cells sorted from blood. The chain is made from TRBV23-1 and TRBJ2-1; 11 of the junction bases match TRBD1. TRBV23-1 counts as an open reading frame of uncertain function. This receptor has the CDR3 CASSETGTGGEQFF. The DNA reads as follows: TGCGCCAGCAGTGAGACCGGGACAGGGGGTGAGCAGTTCTTC.